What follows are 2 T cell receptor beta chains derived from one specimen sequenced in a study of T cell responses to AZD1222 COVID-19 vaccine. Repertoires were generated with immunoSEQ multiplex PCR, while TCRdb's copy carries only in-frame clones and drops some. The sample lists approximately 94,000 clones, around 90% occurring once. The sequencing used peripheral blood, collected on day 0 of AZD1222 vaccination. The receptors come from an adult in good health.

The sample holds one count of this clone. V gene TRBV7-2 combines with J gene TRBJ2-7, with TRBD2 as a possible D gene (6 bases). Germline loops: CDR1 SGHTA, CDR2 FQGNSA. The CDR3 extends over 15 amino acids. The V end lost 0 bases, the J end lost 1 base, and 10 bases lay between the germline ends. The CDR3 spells CASSLAGGLSYEQYF. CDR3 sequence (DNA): TGTGCCAGCAGCTTAGCGGGAGGACTTTCCTACGAGCAGTACTTC.

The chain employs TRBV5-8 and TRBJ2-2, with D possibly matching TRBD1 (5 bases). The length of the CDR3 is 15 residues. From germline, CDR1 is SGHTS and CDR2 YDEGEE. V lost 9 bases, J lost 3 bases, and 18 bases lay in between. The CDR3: CATVLDNPDTGELFF. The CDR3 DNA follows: TGTGCCACCGTCCTGGACAACCCGGACACCGGGGAGCTGTTTTTT.